Listed below are T cell receptor beta chains from one sample, sequenced in a study of blood T cells in healthy people across ages. TCRdb processed the 5' RACE reads anew with MiXCR; each CDR3 protein has one entry. The table lists about 570,000 distinct CDR3 sequences, 27% of them singletons. The sequencing sample was made of blood. Receptors were obtained from a woman in her 70s in good health. Each CDR3 is given with its conserved first and last residue. The D gene is left open where the match is weak. Rows give clone size only sometimes, using once, few, many, or a class for an expanded clone.

V	J	D	size	DNA	CDR3
TRBV29-1	TRBJ2-4	-	few	TGCAGCGTAAGGGGGATAAACATTCAGTACTTC	CSVRGINIQYF
TRBV25-1	TRBJ2-5	-	-	TGTGCCAGCAGTGAATATACGGGACGCATAGAGACCCAGTACTTC	CASSEYTGRIETQYF
TRBV29-1	TRBJ2-7	-	-	TGCAGCGTTGATGTTAGTGGAACGGACGAGCAGTACTTC	CSVDVSGTDEQYF
TRBV20-1	TRBJ2-2	TRBD2	-	TGCAGTGCTAGAGGGACTAGCGACACCGGGGAGCTGTTTTTT	CSARGTSDTGELFF
TRBV5-1	TRBJ1-4	-	-	TGCGCCAGCAGCTCCATCGGGGGGACGACTGAAAAACTGTTTTTT	CASSSIGGTTEKLFF
TRBV10-3	TRBJ2-1	TRBD2	many	TGTGCCATCAGTGAGAGCGCAGCTAGCGGGGACCACAATGAGCAGTTCTTC	CAISESAASGDHNEQFF
TRBV20-1	TRBJ2-7	TRBD2	few	TGCAGTCCTTCCTCAGCGGGGGGGAACGAGCAGTACTTC	CSPSSAGGNEQYF
TRBV7-9	TRBJ2-7	-	few	TGTGCCAGCAGCTTAGGGCCCTACTGGGAGCAGTACTTC	CASSLGPYWEQYF
TRBV7-9	TRBJ2-5	TRBD2	few	TGTGCCAGCAGCCTCCAACTAGCGGGGGGTAAAGAGACCCAGTACTTC	CASSLQLAGGKETQYF
TRBV5-1	TRBJ2-5	-	few	TGCGCCAGCACCTTAGTAGGGGAAGAGACCCAGTACTTC	CASTLVGEETQYF
TRBV20-1	TRBJ1-1	-	-	TGCAGTGCTAGAGAGGGGCTGCGGCGGGGGGAGAACGCTGAAGCTTTCTTT	CSAREGLRRGENAEAFF
TRBV6-6	TRBJ2-3	TRBD1	-	TGTGCCAGCAGTTACTCCGGGACAGGGGCCGATACGCAGTATTTT	CASSYSGTGADTQYF
TRBV7-2	TRBJ2-2	-	-	TGTGCCAGCAGCAGAGGACACGCACTGAACACCGGGGAGCTGTTTTTT	CASSRGHALNTGELFF
TRBV30	TRBJ1-1	-	-	TGTGCCTGGTGCCGGGGGATGGGCACTGAAGCTTTCTTT	CAWCRGMGTEAFF
TRBV20-1	TRBJ2-1	-	few	TGCAGTGCTAGAGAGGCAGTCCACAATGAGCAGTTCTTC	CSAREAVHNEQFF
TRBV7-2	TRBJ2-2	-	-	TGTGCCAGCAGCTTCGTACAGGGCGGCACCGGGGAGCTGTTTTTT	CASSFVQGGTGELFF